This passage covers 25 T cell receptor beta chains from one sample sequenced in a study of cytotoxic CD8 clonotypes in ibrutinib-treated CLL. TCRdb's copy holds only in-frame clones and misses some; the assay was immunoSEQ multiplex PCR. The data show some 310,000 clones, almost 80% seen once. The sequencing used PBMCs, collected before ibrutinib treatment. All receptors come from a human donor with chronic lymphocytic leukemia.

This clone has just a few counts. This chain uses TRBV10-2 with TRBJ2-7; TRBD2 agrees at 10 bases. The CDR3 is 14 amino acids. The germline CDR1 and CDR2 sequences are WSHSY and SAAADI. V was pared by 4 bases and J by 7 bases, with 7 bases of the junction left unmatched. CDR3 in DNA: TGCGCCAGCAGTGGCACTAGCGGGACGGGGGAGCAGTACTTC. Translation: CASSGTSGTGEQYF.

This clone was observed a single time. The V and J genes are TRBV29-1 and TRBJ1-3; D remains ambiguous. CDR3 length equals 13 residues. Germline V gene lookup returns CDR1 SQVTM and CDR2 ANQGSEA. Trimming took 4 bases from V and 0 from J, leaving 7 bases between them. CDR3 in DNA: TGCAGCGTTGGATCCAGCTCTGGAAACACCATATATTTT. It encodes CSVGSSSGNTIYF.

The rearrangement links TRBV7-2 to TRBJ2-5, with no clear D. Germline loops: CDR1 SGHTA, CDR2 FQGNSA. The CDR3 has 14 amino acids. V was cut by 2 bases and J by 1 base, with 8 bases left in between. Written as DNA, the CDR3 is TGTGCCAGCAGCTTATTCAGCAGCCAAGAGACCCAGTACTTC. Encoded protein: CASSLFSSQETQYF.

This sequence joins TRBV6-6 and TRBJ2-5; 11 nucleotides match TRBD1. The length of the CDR3 is 15 residues. With V trimmed by 4 bases and J by 3 bases, 4 bases remained unmatched. The germline V gene encodes CDR1 MNHNY and CDR2 SVGAGI (reference sequence). The CDR3 coding sequence is TGTGCCAGCAGTTCTAGGGACAGGGGGAAAGAGACCCAGTACTTC. It encodes CASSSRDRGKETQYF.

The V and J genes are TRBV29-1 and TRBJ1-1, with D perhaps matching TRBD1 (5 bases). The CDR3 is made up of 14 amino acids. V was cut by 4 bases and J by 5 bases, with 17 bases left in between. Germline V gene sequence: CDR1 SQVTM, CDR2 ANQGSEA. The CDR3 coding sequence is TGCAGCGTTGCGGCAGGGATGAGGAGGACTGAAGCTTTCTTT. It translates to CSVAAGMRRTEAFF.

The chain couples TRBV4-3 to TRBJ2-1, with 10 bases matching TRBD2. The junction had 9 bases not matched to a gene; V was cut back by 1 base and J by 0 bases. The CDR3 is 19 residues long. Germline V gene lookup returns CDR1 LGHNA and CDR2 YSLEER. CDR3 residues: CASSQVDLAGVSSYNEQFF. DNA for the CDR3: TGCGCCAGCAGCCAAGTTGACCTAGCGGGAGTCAGCTCCTACAATGAGCAGTTCTTC.

The rearrangement uses TRBV5-1 and TRBJ2-3; D might be TRBD1 (6 bases). The V end lost 6 bases, the J end lost 7 bases, and 21 bases lay between the germline ends. Per germline, CDR1 SGHRS and CDR2 YFSETQ. The CDR3 covers 15 residues. In nucleotides, the CDR3 is TGCGCCAGCATCTCCGGGCCAGGGGCCACGTATACGCAGTATTTT. The encoded protein is CASISGPGATYTQYF. Together with reference TRBV5-1 and TRBJ2-3, the CDR3 gives the full variable domain: KAGVTQTPRYLIKTRGQQVTLSCSPISGHRSVSWYQQTPGQGLQFLFEYFSETQRNKGNFPGRFSGRQFSNSRSEMNVSTLELGDSALYLCASISGPGATYTQYFGPGTRLTVL.

Turning to this clone: This sample includes further DNA sequences coding for the same CDR3. The CDR3 sequence is CAWSVGENQPQHF. Here the CDR3 DNA reads TGTGCCTGGAGCGTAGGAGAAAATCAGCCCCAGCATTTT. This chain links TRBV30 with TRBJ1-5; D is unclear. Trimming left V 3 bases short and J 4 bases short, with 10 bases between. Germline CDR1 reads GTSNPN; CDR2 reads SVGIG (reference sequence). CDR3 length: 13 residues.

V is TRBV7-2 and J is TRBJ2-7; 7 bases match TRBD1. After removal of 5 bases from V and 3 bases from J, the junction contained 7 bases not matched to a gene. This CDR3 is 14 amino acids long. CDR1 SGHTA and CDR2 FQGNSA come from the germline V gene. The CDR3 coding sequence is TGTGCCAGCAGCGCCCGGGACAGTGGCTACGAGCAGTACTTC. Amino acid sequence: CASSARDSGYEQYF.

This sequence joins TRBV19 and TRBJ1-4; the match to TRBD1 covers 7 bases. J was trimmed by 5 bases and V by 3 bases; bases with no gene match: 3. This CDR3 has 14 amino acids. The germline V gene encodes CDR1 LNHDA and CDR2 SQIVND (reference sequence). Here the CDR3 DNA reads TGTGCCAGTAGTATTTTGGGACAGAATGAAAAACTGTTTTTT. This gives the protein CASSILGQNEKLFF.

This clone was recorded only once. The chain has TRBV29-1 and TRBJ1-2; 9 bases fit TRBD1. Trimming at V came to 2 bases and at J to 2 bases, leaving 6 bases not matched to a gene. Germline V gives CDR1 SQVTM, CDR2 ANQGSEA. The CDR3 has 15 amino acids. CDR3 loop: CSVEKRDRENYGYTF. The CDR3 DNA sequence: TGCAGCGTTGAAAAGCGGGACAGGGAGAACTATGGCTACACCTTC.

CDR3 DNA sequence: TGTGCCAGCAGCTTTCAAGGGTTCTCCTACGAGCAGTACTTC. It specifies CASSFQGFSYEQYF. The genes are TRBV11-2 and TRBJ2-7; D not resolved. V was cut by 3 bases and J by 0 bases, with 9 bases left in between. The CDR3 is made up of 14 amino acids. Germline-derived CDR1 and CDR2 are SGHAT and FQNNGV.

The table lists this clone with a few counts. The chain recombines TRBV5-1 with TRBJ1-4; 7 nucleotides match TRBD1. The CDR3 is 13 residues long. V lost 7 bases and J lost 5; bases outside the gene matches: 5. Per germline, CDR1 SGHRS and CDR2 YFSETQ. The DNA of the CDR3 is TGCGCCAGCCGGACAGGACCAAATGAAAAACTGTTTTTT. Protein sequence: CASRTGPNEKLFF. The full variable domain, in which reference TRBV5-1 and TRBJ1-4 provide the parts outside the CDR3, is KAGVTQTPRYLIKTRGQQVTLSCSPISGHRSVSWYQQTPGQGLQFLFEYFSETQRNKGNFPGRFSGRQFSNSRSEMNVSTLELGDSALYLCASRTGPNEKLFFGSGTQLSVL.

The chain joins TRBV5-1 to TRBJ1-4; 9 nucleotides agree with TRBD1. CDR3 length: 16 residues. Germline V lookup: CDR1 SGHRS, CDR2 YFSETQ. After removal of 1 base from V and 10 bases from J, the junction contained 11 bases not matched to a gene. The CDR3 DNA sequence: TGCGCCAGCAGCTTGTATGACAGGGGGTATTCTTCAAAACTGTTTTTT. Protein: CASSLYDRGYSSKLFF.

This clone was picked up a small number of times. Other nucleotide sequences in the sample specify the same CDR3. The rearrangement joins TRBV18 to TRBJ1-4; tentatively, D is TRBD1 (5 bases). Germline CDR1 reads KGHSH; CDR2 reads LQKENI. Trimming removed 3 bases from V and 7 bases from J, with 12 bases in between. There are 14 residues in the CDR3. For the CDR3, the DNA is TGTGCCAGCTCACCTCCGGGGGACGCTGAAAAACTGTTTTTT. It encodes CASSPPGDAEKLFF.

The chain is built from TRBV29-1 and TRBJ2-5; 7 bases are shared with TRBD1. Germline V gene sequence: CDR1 SQVTM, CDR2 ANQGSEA. The ends lost 7 bases at V and 0 bases at J; junction bases unmatched: 5. The CDR3 consists of 13 residues. The CDR3 sequence: CSGSGQDQETQYF. The CDR3, as DNA: TGCAGCGGCTCCGGACAGGACCAAGAGACCCAGTACTTC.

The chain carries TRBV18 and TRBJ2-3; D ambiguous. V was clipped by 2 bases and J by 5 bases, with 8 bases between them. The CDR3 is 13 amino acids. Germline CDR1 reads KGHSH; CDR2 reads LQKENI. The DNA for the CDR3 is TGTGCCAGCTCACCATATAATGAAGATACGCAGTATTTT. Its protein product is CASSPYNEDTQYF.

This chain links TRBV15 with TRBJ1-4, with D possibly TRBD1 on 6 matching bases. This CDR3 is built from 16 residues. Trimming removed 4 bases from V and 0 bases from J, with 12 bases in between. The V gene's germline CDR1 is LNHNV and CDR2 YYDKDF (reference sequence). In nucleotides, the CDR3 is TGTGCCACCAGCACCCGGACAGAAGCAACTAATGAAAAACTGTTTTTT. As protein: CATSTRTEATNEKLFF.

Of note for this clone: Within the sample, other DNA sequences also encode this same CDR3. The chain recombines TRBV30 with TRBJ2-1; the D is unclear. The CDR3 extends over 11 amino acids. Germline CDR1 GTSNPN, CDR2 SVGIG (reference sequence). V was clipped by 1 base and J by 6 bases, with 4 bases between them. The CDR3: CAWSDTNEQFF. DNA of the CDR3: TGTGCCTGGAGTGACACCAATGAGCAGTTCTTC.

The table lists this clone with a few counts. The chain carries TRBV6-5 and TRBJ1-3; D gene ambiguous. There are 13 residues in the CDR3. V lost 7 bases and J lost 0, with 7 bases in between. In germline, CDR1 is MNHEY, CDR2 SVGAGI. The CDR3 DNA is TGTGCCAGCATGGCAAGCTCTGGAAACACCATATATTTT. Protein product: CASMASSGNTIYF.

This sequence joins TRBV5-4 and TRBJ2-1; either TRBD1 or TRBD2 may supply D (5 bases each). This CDR3 is 15 amino acids long. Looked up from germline, CDR1 is SGHNT and CDR2 is YYREEE (reference sequence). Trimming left V 0 bases short and J 5 bases short, with 12 bases between. As DNA, the CDR3 is TGTGCCAGCAGCTTGGCGGGACGACCGAACAATGAGCAGTTCTTC. As protein: CASSLAGRPNNEQFF.

A few counts support this clone. The genes are TRBV5-4 and TRBJ2-7; TRBD1 matches 9 bases. Per germline, CDR1 SGHNT and CDR2 YYREEE (reference sequence). Trimming cost V 0 bases and J 4 bases; bases outside gene matches: 5. CDR3 size: 15 residues. In DNA, the CDR3 is TGTGCCAGCAGCTTGGCCGGGACAGGGAGATACGAGCAGTACTTC. Translated: CASSLAGTGRYEQYF. The variable domain in full, with the rest retrieved from reference TRBV5-4 and TRBJ2-7, is ETGVTQSPTHLIKTRGQQVTLRCSSQSGHNTVSWYQQALGQGPQFIFQYYREEENGRGNFPPRFSGLQFPNYSSELNVNALELDDSALYLCASSLAGTGRYEQYFGPGTRLTVT.

The J gene is TRBJ1-2, the V gene TRBV5-1; a weak D match, TRBD1 (6 bases). Germline V gives CDR1 SGHRS, CDR2 YFSETQ. This CDR3 region has 13 residues. With 3 bases removed from V and 4 bases from J, the gap between germline ends came to 10 bases. The CDR3: CASSWTESYGYTF. CDR3 nucleotides: TGCGCCAGCAGCTGGACAGAATCCTATGGCTACACCTTC.

The chain couples TRBV5-1 to TRBJ2-7; maybe TRBD1 (6 bases). V was trimmed by 2 bases and J by 6 bases, leaving 18 bases between them. The CDR3 spans 15 residues. Germline values: CDR1 SGHRS, CDR2 YFSETQ. The CDR3 coding sequence is TGCGCCAGCAGCTTCAACGCAGGGGATTCAGGCGAGCAGTACTTC. It translates to CASSFNAGDSGEQYF.

The V gene is TRBV4-3, the J gene TRBJ2-5; D possibly corresponds to TRBD2 (6 bases). This CDR3 is built from 14 residues. The V and J ends lost 4 bases and 9 bases respectively, with 18 bases between them. Germline lookup yields CDR1 LGHNA and CDR2 YSLEER. CDR3 bases: TGCGCCAGCAGCCTCGGGACGTCAGGAGGGGCCCAGTACTTC. Translated, it gives CASSLGTSGGAQYF.